Sequencing of this T cell receptor (beta chain) was carried out in a study of blood T cell repertoires in COVID-19. Study in general: Donors in the United States, Italy and Spain gave samples during acute or convalescent COVID-19.

The repertoire was sequenced with immunoSEQ multiplex PCR; TCRdb's copy has only in-frame clones and lacks some. Of about 230,000 clones in the sample, about 83% were seen once. CDR1 MDHEN and CDR2 SYDVKM come from the germline V gene. CDR3 length: 15 amino acids. The ends lost 7 bases at V and 0 bases at J; junction bases unmatched: 5. The specimen was peripheral blood. The clonotype was recovered from a man aged 35-49 years with active or convalescent COVID-19. The rearrangement uses TRBV28 and TRBJ2-2; 7 nucleotides align to TRBD1. The CDR3 DNA follows: TGTGCCAGCAACCCTGGACAGGCGAACACCGGGGAGCTGTTTTTT. Residues: CASNPGQANTGELFF.